This T cell receptor (beta chain) was obtained from a study of T cells in Graves' hyperthyroidism and ophthalmopathy. Notes on the study in general: Model-based prediction identified ophthalmopathy a median about 6.8 months prior to its onset.

RNA transcripts served as the template for amplifying TCR beta CDR3 regions. The HTBI set primed first-round TCR CDR3 RT-PCR. A single record per CDR3 protein comes from TCRdb applying MiXCR to the multiplex PCR reads. The sample shows more than 550,000 distinct CDR3 sequences, 45% of them seen only once. The CDR3 contains 16 residues. Germline CDR1 reads LNHNV; CDR2 reads YYDKDF (reference sequence). Regarding this clonotype: Its specificity is not known. One end of the junction does not line up with germline, which may come from a read error.

Lactation, pregnancy, other autoimmune disease or uncontrolled infection excluded patients. This sequence joins TRBV15 and TRBJ2-5; possible D gene TRBD2, 6 bases. Sequencing input: peripheral blood or thyroid tissue (not recorded which). The receptor's source is an adult man with Graves' disease, either hyperthyroidism or ophthalmopathy (not recorded which). The CDR3 loop reads CATSRGGSGDQETQYF. The CDR3, as DNA: TGTGCCACCAGTAGAGGAGGGTCGGGAGACCAAGAGACCCAGTACTTC.